This T cell receptor beta chain originates from a study of blood T cell repertoires in COVID-19. Study context: T cells, B-cell-depleted T cells, or PBMCs supplied cDNA or gDNA.

Trimming removed 2 bases from V and 3 bases from J; junction bases left unmatched: 14. The CDR3 is 19 residues long. Germline-derived CDR1 and CDR2 are SGHAT and FQNNGV. Authors' processing steps: Amplified reference gene primers provided the basis for estimating nucleated cell counts. Profiled with immunoSEQ multiplex PCR; TCRdb holds only in-frame clones, not every one. D and trimming come from the DNA, and the V and J calls and clone size come from that table. Here the sample spans roughly 700,000 clones, about 90% being singletons. The sample holds one count of this clone. This clonotype was obtained from a woman in her late teens or twenties with acute or convalescent COVID-19. The chain is built from TRBV11-2 and TRBJ1-1; 11 nucleotides line up with TRBD1. Sequencing was carried out using peripheral blood. CDR3 amino acids: CASSLRNRDRGVRYTEAFF. CDR3 bases: TGTGCCAGCAGCTTACGCAACCGGGACAGGGGGGTTCGGTACACTGAAGCTTTCTTT.